The 14 T cell receptor beta chains reported below all come from one sample, sequenced in a study of blood T cell repertoires in COVID-19. The table came from immunoSEQ multiplex PCR; TCRdb's copy has only in-frame clones and leaves some out. The sample records 300,000 to 400,000 clones, 85% being singletons. Sequencing input: peripheral blood. The receptors derive from a human donor in a cohort sampled during active COVID-19.

The chain combines TRBV29-1 with TRBJ1-2, with D possibly TRBD1 on 5 matching bases. Germline values: CDR1 SQVTM, CDR2 ANQGSEA. V was shortened by 6 bases and J by 0 bases, with 11 bases between the two germline ends. The CDR3 length is 13 residues. The CDR3 loop is CSVVDSANYGYTF. The CDR3 region has the DNA TGCAGCGTGGTAGACAGTGCTAACTATGGCTACACCTTC. Combining the CDR3 with reference TRBV29-1 and TRBJ1-2 gives the whole variable domain SAVISQKPSRDICQRGTSLTIQCQVDSQVTMMFWYRQQPGQSLTLIATANQGSEATYESGFVIDKFPISRPNLTFSTLTVSNMSPEDSSIYLCSVVDSANYGYTFGSGTRLTVV.

The rearrangement joins TRBV27 to TRBJ1-5; 8 nucleotides line up with TRBD1. Looked up from germline, CDR1 is MNHEY and CDR2 is SMNVEV (reference sequence). The CDR3 is 13 residues long. The V and J ends lost 6 bases and 5 bases, in that order; junction bases with no gene match: 3. The CDR3: CASRDREYQPQHF. CDR3 bases: TGTGCCAGCAGGGACAGGGAATATCAGCCCCAGCATTTT.

J is TRBJ1-1 and V is TRBV11-2; no definite D call. CDR3 length: 15 residues. Germline V gives CDR1 SGHAT, CDR2 FQNNGV. The V end lost 0 bases, the J end lost 0 bases, and 8 bases lay between the germline ends. The CDR3 sequence is CASSLDPSMNTEAFF. The CDR3 bases are TGTGCCAGCAGCTTAGACCCCTCTATGAACACTGAAGCTTTCTTT. Together with reference TRBV11-2 and TRBJ1-1, the CDR3 gives the full variable domain: EAGVAQSPRYKIIEKRQSVAFWCNPISGHATLYWYQQILGQGPKLLIQFQNNGVVDDSQLPKDRFSAERLKGVDSTLKIQPAKLEDSAVYLCASSLDPSMNTEAFFGQGTRLTVV.

This clone was seen once. The chain recombines TRBV5-1 with TRBJ2-7; maybe TRBD1 (6 bases). CDR3 size: 14 residues. V was shortened by 4 bases and J by 3 bases, with 14 bases between the two germline ends. Germline V gives CDR1 SGHRS, CDR2 YFSETQ. DNA of the CDR3: TGCGCCAGCAGCCCAAGACAGGCCATCTACGAGCAGTACTTC. It specifies CASSPRQAIYEQYF.

To note about this clone: Other DNA sequences in the sample encode the same CDR3. The chain links TRBV12-3 or TRBV12-4 to TRBJ1-2; D is undetermined. The CDR3 spans 11 residues. The V gene lost 6 bases and the J gene lost 7 bases, with 9 bases spanning the gap. The CDR3, as DNA: TGTGCCAGCAGCAGCCGGGGTGGCTACACCTTC. This encodes CASSSRGGYTF.

This chain uses TRBV7-3 with TRBJ2-2, with D maybe TRBD2 (5 bases). The germline V gene has CDR1 SGHTA and CDR2 FQGTGA. The CDR3 is 16 amino acids. V lost 5 bases and J 1 base, leaving 14 bases between the germline ends. CDR3 sequence (DNA): TGTGCCAGCAGCCCCCCCGGGGTAGGGAACACCGGGGAGCTGTTTTTT. Translation: CASSPPGVGNTGELFF. Using reference TRBV7-3 and TRBJ2-2 for the parts outside the CDR3, the full variable domain is GAGVSQTPSNKVTEKGKYVELRCDPISGHTALYWYRQSLGQGPEFLIYFQGTGAADDSGLPNDRFFAVRPEGSVSTLKIQRTERGDSAVYLCASSPPGVGNTGELFFGEGSRLTVL.

The chain joins TRBV14 to TRBJ2-5, with TRBD1 matching over 8 bases. Germline V gives CDR1 SGHDN, CDR2 FVKESK. The V gene end was trimmed by 2 bases and the J gene end by 6 bases; junction bases not matched to a gene: 8. The CDR3 spans 15 residues. CDR3 amino acids: CASSQSRTGTKTQYF. CDR3 in DNA: TGTGCCAGCAGCCAATCTCGGACAGGGACAAAGACCCAGTACTTC.

The chain combines TRBV19 with TRBJ2-5; 8 nucleotides match TRBD1. The V gene's germline CDR1 is LNHDA and CDR2 SQIVND (reference sequence). The junction had 11 bases not matched to a gene; V was cut back by 7 bases and J by 1 base. The CDR3 spans 16 residues. CDR3 region: CASKRTGGIIQETQYF. The CDR3 DNA is TGTGCCAGTAAGCGTACAGGGGGGATAATCCAAGAGACCCAGTACTTC. Drawing the rest from reference TRBV19 and TRBJ2-5, the complete variable domain is DGGITQSPKYLFRKEGQNVTLSCEQNLNHDAMYWYRQDPGQGLRLIYYSQIVNDFQKGDIAEGYSVSREKKESFPLTVTSAQKNPTAFYLCASKRTGGIIQETQYFGPGTRLLVL.

This chain uses TRBV6-6 with TRBJ1-1; unclear D gene. The CDR3 length is 15 residues. V shed 8 bases and J shed 0 bases, with 16 bases lying between them. Per germline, CDR1 MNHNY and CDR2 SVGAGI (reference sequence). The CDR3 nucleotides read TGTGCCAGCTCGGGTCAAAAATTCGTGAACACTGAAGCTTTCTTT. Translation gives CASSGQKFVNTEAFF.

This chain links TRBV14 with TRBJ2-5; D possibly corresponds to TRBD1 (7 bases). CDR3 size: 16 residues. CDR1 SGHDN and CDR2 FVKESK come from the germline V gene. V was shortened by 2 bases and J by 2 bases, with 15 bases between the two germline ends. CDR3 region: CASSQIGGTVQETQYF. In DNA form, the CDR3 reads TGTGCCAGCAGCCAAATAGGCGGGACAGTTCAAGAGACCCAGTACTTC.

This chain links TRBV7-6 with TRBJ1-1, with D perhaps matching TRBD1 (6 bases). Per the germline V gene, CDR1 is SGHVS and CDR2 is FNYEAQ. Trimming took off 7 bases at V and 3 bases at J, with 15 bases between the two ends. This CDR3 spans 14 amino acids. CDR3: CASNPGEGDTEAFF. The CDR3 coding sequence is TGTGCCAGCAACCCCGGGGAGGGGGACACTGAAGCTTTCTTT.

J is TRBJ2-3 and V is TRBV7-9, with 9 bases identical to TRBD2. CDR1 and CDR2 from the germline V gene are SEHNR and FQNEAQ (reference sequence). The V and J ends lost 2 bases and 2 bases, in that order; junction bases with no gene match: 5. CDR3 length: 16 amino acids. This CDR3 is CASSLRLAGFTDTQYF. In DNA form, the CDR3 reads TGTGCCAGCAGCTTACGCCTAGCGGGGTTCACAGATACGCAGTATTTT. Together with reference TRBV7-9 and TRBJ2-3, the CDR3 gives the full variable domain: DTGVSQNPRHKITKRGQNVTFRCDPISEHNRLYWYRQTLGQGPEFLTYFQNEAQLEKSRLLSDRFSAERPKGSFSTLEIQRTEQGDSAMYLCASSLRLAGFTDTQYFGPGTRLTVL.

This sequence joins TRBV6-2 or TRBV6-3 and TRBJ2-3; 12 bases align to TRBD2. Germline CDR1 is MNHEY and CDR2 is SVGEGT. Germline trimming cut 6 bases from V and 2 bases from J; bases unmatched to any gene: 3. The CDR3 is made up of 15 amino acids. This CDR3 is CASSRTSGITDTQYF. In nucleotides, the CDR3 is TGTGCCAGCAGCCGGACTAGCGGGATCACAGATACGCAGTATTTT.

This chain uses TRBV10-1 with TRBJ2-3; 7 nucleotides align to TRBD2. The CDR3 extends over 13 amino acids. Germline CDR1 WNHNN, CDR2 SYGVQD (reference sequence). V lost 7 bases to trimming and J lost 2 bases; unmatched junction nucleotides: 3. As DNA, the CDR3 is TGCGCCAGCACCCGGGGGGTCACAGATACGCAGTATTTT. This encodes CASTRGVTDTQYF.